Sequencing of this T cell receptor beta chain was carried out in a study of blood T cell repertoires in COVID-19. Study in general: Nucleic acid was either cDNA or gDNA, and it came from T cells, B-cell-depleted T cells, or PBMCs.

Recruited during active infection, patients (from Seattle) were subsequently followed longitudinally. Assay: immunoSEQ multiplex PCR; the TCRdb copy retains only in-frame clones and omits some. The sample has some 520,000 clones, 89% seen once. The CDR3 has 15 amino acids. Germline CDR1 is ENHRY and CDR2 is SYGVKD. Trimming took 3 bases from V and 2 from J; bases not matched to a gene: 4. The rearrangement joins TRBV10-3 to TRBJ1-5; 7 bases fit TRBD1. This clonotype was sampled from a man between 18 and 35 years old with COVID-19, enrolled during active disease. Sequenced: peripheral blood. The CDR3 DNA reads TGTGCCATCAGTGACAGGGGGGCAGGCAATCAGCCCCAGCATTTT. Amino acid sequence: CAISDRGAGNQPQHF.